The rows below give T cell receptor beta chains drawn from one sample of a study of blood T cell repertoires in COVID-19. Produced via immunoSEQ multiplex PCR; TCRdb's table is partial and in-frame only. The sample has approximately 480,000 clones; roughly 89% are singletons. The sequencing input was peripheral blood. Every receptor here comes from a man between 18 and 35 years old with COVID-19, enrolled during active disease. CDR3s include the opening cysteine and the closing phenylalanine or tryptophan. A D gene is named only where the DNA matches it firmly. Size tells how often a clone was seen (once, few, many) or the class of an expanded clone, and some rows leave it out.

clone size: -
V gene: TRBV27
J gene: TRBJ2-1
CDR3 length: 13
D gene: -
CDR3 DNA: TGTGCCAGCAGTTTTAGCCCCACCCTTGAGCAGTTCTTC
CDR3 protein: CASSFSPTLEQFF

clone size: -
V gene: TRBV11-2
J gene: TRBJ2-5
CDR3 length: 16
D gene: TRBD1
CDR3 DNA: TGTGCCAGCAGCCAGAGGACAGGGGCAGGGGAAGAGACCCAGTACTTC
CDR3 protein: CASSQRTGAGEETQYF

clone size: -
V gene: TRBV19
J gene: TRBJ2-5
CDR3 length: 13
D gene: TRBD1
CDR3 DNA: TGTGCCAGCCGACAGGGGTACAAAGAGACCCAGTACTTC
CDR3 protein: CASRQGYKETQYF

clone size: -
V gene: TRBV24-1
J gene: TRBJ1-2
CDR3 length: 12
D gene: -
CDR3 DNA: TGTGCCACCAGTGATCTTTCCGGGTCCTCCACCTTC
CDR3 protein: CATSDLSGSSTF

clone size: -
V gene: TRBV5-5
J gene: TRBJ2-7
CDR3 length: 16
D gene: TRBD2
CDR3 DNA: TGTGCCAGCAGCCAGGCAACTAGCGCCACGTCCTACGAGCAGTACTTC
CDR3 protein: CASSQATSATSYEQYF

clone size: -
V gene: TRBV29-1
J gene: TRBJ1-1
CDR3 length: 13
D gene: -
CDR3 DNA: TGCAGCGTGGTAGATTTCGTGAACACTGAAGCTTTCTTT
CDR3 protein: CSVVDFVNTEAFF

clone size: once
V gene: TRBV24-1
J gene: TRBJ2-3
CDR3 length: 13
D gene: -
CDR3 DNA: TGTGCCACCAGTGATCCCTACACAGATACGCAGTATTTT
CDR3 protein: CATSDPYTDTQYF

clone size: -
V gene: TRBV2
J gene: TRBJ2-3
CDR3 length: 15
D gene: TRBD1
CDR3 DNA: TGTGCCAGCGGGACAGGGGGAGATAGCACAGATACGCAGTATTTT
CDR3 protein: CASGTGGDSTDTQYF

clone size: -
V gene: TRBV4-1
J gene: TRBJ2-7
CDR3 length: 19
D gene: TRBD2
CDR3 DNA: TGCGCCAGCAGCCAAGAATCCCCTTATAGCGGGAGAATCTCCTACGAGCAGTACTTC
CDR3 protein: CASSQESPYSGRISYEQYF

clone size: -
V gene: TRBV7-9
J gene: TRBJ2-2
CDR3 length: 16
D gene: TRBD1
CDR3 DNA: TGTGCCAGCAGCTCCCACACAGGGGCGCCCCCCGGGGAGCTGTTTTTT
CDR3 protein: CASSSHTGAPPGELFF

clone size: -
V gene: TRBV4-1
J gene: TRBJ1-2
CDR3 length: 15
D gene: -
CDR3 DNA: TGCGCCAGCAGCCCTCATCACCAGGGGATCGATGGCTACACCTTC
CDR3 protein: CASSPHHQGIDGYTF

clone size: -
V gene: TRBV28
J gene: TRBJ2-1
CDR3 length: 15
D gene: -
CDR3 DNA: TGTGCCAGCAGTTTACCCCCGGGCTCCTACAATGAGCAGTTCTTC
CDR3 protein: CASSLPPGSYNEQFF

clone size: -
V gene: TRBV7-9
J gene: TRBJ1-4
CDR3 length: 16
D gene: -
CDR3 DNA: TGTGCCAGCAGCTTAAGTTTGGGCCAGACTAATGAAAAACTGTTTTTT
CDR3 protein: CASSLSLGQTNEKLFF

clone size: once
V gene: TRBV5-1
J gene: TRBJ2-3
CDR3 length: 18
D gene: TRBD2
CDR3 DNA: TGCGCCAGCAGCGCCCACCCCGTAGCGGGGGGTCTCACAGATACGCAGTATTTT
CDR3 protein: CASSAHPVAGGLTDTQYF

clone size: -
V gene: TRBV4-1
J gene: TRBJ2-3
CDR3 length: 15
D gene: -
CDR3 DNA: TGCGCCAGCAGCCCCGAAAGCTACAGCACAGATACGCAGTATTTT
CDR3 protein: CASSPESYSTDTQYF

clone size: -
V gene: TRBV13
J gene: TRBJ2-7
CDR3 length: 12
D gene: -
CDR3 DNA: TGTGCCAGCAGCGGCAGACATGGGGAGCAGTACTTC
CDR3 protein: CASSGRHGEQYF

clone size: -
V gene: TRBV10-3
J gene: TRBJ2-3
CDR3 length: 13
D gene: -
CDR3 DNA: TGTGCCATCACGGTGGCGGGGACAGATACGCAGTATTTT
CDR3 protein: CAITVAGTDTQYF

clone size: few
V gene: TRBV29-1
J gene: TRBJ2-7
CDR3 length: 14
D gene: -
CDR3 DNA: TGCAGCGTTGATACGGGAGAGGGGCTCTACGAGCAGTACTTC
CDR3 protein: CSVDTGEGLYEQYF

clone size: -
V gene: TRBV6-1
J gene: TRBJ2-7
CDR3 length: 17
D gene: TRBD2
CDR3 DNA: TGTGCCAGCACTGATCCTTGGACTAGCGGGGGGGCCGGCGAGCAGTACTTC
CDR3 protein: CASTDPWTSGGAGEQYF

clone size: -
V gene: TRBV6-5
J gene: TRBJ1-2
CDR3 length: 12
D gene: -
CDR3 DNA: TGTGCCAGTGGAAAGCGGATCTATGGCTACACCTTC
CDR3 protein: CASGKRIYGYTF

clone size: few
V gene: TRBV5-1
J gene: TRBJ1-1
CDR3 length: 14
D gene: TRBD1
CDR3 DNA: TGCGCCAGCAGCTACGGACAGGGGTGGACTGAAGCTTTCTTT
CDR3 protein: CASSYGQGWTEAFF

clone size: -
V gene: TRBV18
J gene: TRBJ2-7
CDR3 length: 16
D gene: TRBD2
CDR3 DNA: TGTGCCAGCTCACCTCACACCGGGACTAGCGGCTACGAGCAGTACTTC
CDR3 protein: CASSPHTGTSGYEQYF

clone size: -
V gene: TRBV18
J gene: TRBJ1-5
CDR3 length: 15
D gene: TRBD1
CDR3 DNA: TGTGCCAGCTCACCAGGGACAGGCAACAATCAGCCCCAGCATTTT
CDR3 protein: CASSPGTGNNQPQHF

clone size: -
V gene: TRBV25-1
J gene: TRBJ2-7
CDR3 length: 13
D gene: -
CDR3 DNA: TGTGCCAGCAGACGAGGGGGTTGGTACGAGCAGTACTTC
CDR3 protein: CASRRGGWYEQYF

clone size: -
V gene: TRBV27
J gene: TRBJ1-1
CDR3 length: 16
D gene: -
CDR3 DNA: TGTGCCAGCAGTCGCACAGGGTCTTACACGAACACTGAAGCTTTCTTT
CDR3 protein: CASSRTGSYTNTEAFF

clone size: -
V gene: TRBV7-9
J gene: TRBJ2-3
CDR3 length: 17
D gene: TRBD2
CDR3 DNA: TGTGCCAGCAGTCGGACTAGCGGGATAGGGGGCACAGATACGCAGTATTTT
CDR3 protein: CASSRTSGIGGTDTQYF

clone size: -
V gene: TRBV10-2
J gene: TRBJ1-5
CDR3 length: 14
D gene: -
CDR3 DNA: TGCGCCAGCGGGGAACAGGTGATGAATCAGCCCCAGCATTTT
CDR3 protein: CASGEQVMNQPQHF

clone size: -
V gene: TRBV7-9
J gene: TRBJ2-1
CDR3 length: 15
D gene: -
CDR3 DNA: TGTGCCAGCAGCTTCCCCGGGATTACTACCCATGAGCAGTTCTTC
CDR3 protein: CASSFPGITTHEQFF

clone size: -
V gene: TRBV19
J gene: TRBJ1-2
CDR3 length: 13
D gene: TRBD1
CDR3 DNA: TGTGCCAGTAGTCTGGGACAGGGCTACGGCTACACCTTC
CDR3 protein: CASSLGQGYGYTF

clone size: -
V gene: TRBV29-1
J gene: TRBJ2-1
CDR3 length: 15
D gene: -
CDR3 DNA: TGCAGCGTTGAGGTACAGGGTTTTCGATCGTATGAGCAGTTCTTC
CDR3 protein: CSVEVQGFRSYEQFF

clone size: -
V gene: TRBV9
J gene: TRBJ2-1
CDR3 length: 15
D gene: -
CDR3 DNA: TGTGCCAGCAGCGCCTTAGCGGACTCCTACAATGAGCAGTTCTTC
CDR3 protein: CASSALADSYNEQFF

clone size: -
V gene: TRBV10-2
J gene: TRBJ2-1
CDR3 length: 15
D gene: TRBD2
CDR3 DNA: TGCGCCAGCAGTGTGGCTAGCGGGGACGGGAATGAGCAGTTCTTC
CDR3 protein: CASSVASGDGNEQFF

clone size: -
V gene: TRBV7-2
J gene: TRBJ2-5
CDR3 length: 15
D gene: TRBD1
CDR3 DNA: TGTGCCAGCAGCTTATCCCAGGGGGCGCAGGAGACCCAGTACTTC
CDR3 protein: CASSLSQGAQETQYF

clone size: -
V gene: TRBV4-1
J gene: TRBJ2-7
CDR3 length: 16
D gene: TRBD2
CDR3 DNA: TGCGCCAGCAGCCGAATTAGCGGGAGTTCCCTCTACGAGCAGTACTTC
CDR3 protein: CASSRISGSSLYEQYF

clone size: -
V gene: TRBV6-1
J gene: TRBJ1-1
CDR3 length: 14
D gene: -
CDR3 DNA: TGTGCCAGCAGTGACAGGGTCAGGAACACTGAAGCTTTCTTT
CDR3 protein: CASSDRVRNTEAFF

clone size: -
V gene: TRBV15
J gene: TRBJ2-1
CDR3 length: 17
D gene: -
CDR3 DNA: TGTGCCACCAGCAGAGGAGGAGGGCTCTACTCCTACAATGAGCAGTTCTTC
CDR3 protein: CATSRGGGLYSYNEQFF

clone size: -
V gene: TRBV11-2
J gene: TRBJ2-2
CDR3 length: 16
D gene: TRBD2
CDR3 DNA: TGTGCCAGCACCACAGCTGGGACTAGCTCTACCGGGGAGCTGTTTTTT
CDR3 protein: CASTTAGTSSTGELFF

clone size: -
V gene: TRBV4-1
J gene: TRBJ2-2
CDR3 length: 17
D gene: TRBD2
CDR3 DNA: TGCGCCAGCAGCCAAGATCGAAGCGGGATGAACACCGGGGAGCTGTTTTTT
CDR3 protein: CASSQDRSGMNTGELFF

clone size: -
V gene: TRBV5-8
J gene: TRBJ1-3
CDR3 length: 14
D gene: TRBD1
CDR3 DNA: TGTGCCAGCAGCTCGGGACAGGGGTTGAACACCATATATTTT
CDR3 protein: CASSSGQGLNTIYF

clone size: -
V gene: TRBV21-1
J gene: TRBJ2-1
CDR3 length: 17
D gene: -
CDR3 DNA: TGTGCCAGCACCCTCCTAGCGGGAGGGGATGGCGGCAATGAGCAGTTCTTC
CDR3 protein: CASTLLAGGDGGNEQFF

clone size: -
V gene: TRBV3-1/TRBV3-2
J gene: TRBJ1-4
CDR3 length: 16
D gene: TRBD1
CDR3 DNA: TGTGCCAGCAGCCAACAATTGACAGGGACGGGTGAAAAACTGTTTTTT
CDR3 protein: CASSQQLTGTGEKLFF

clone size: -
V gene: TRBV24-1
J gene: TRBJ1-1
CDR3 length: 12
D gene: TRBD1
CDR3 DNA: TGTGCCACCCAGGGGGCGAGTACTGAAGCTTTCTTT
CDR3 protein: CATQGASTEAFF

clone size: once
V gene: TRBV6-1
J gene: TRBJ1-5
CDR3 length: 17
D gene: -
CDR3 DNA: TGTGCCAGCAGTGAAGCGGCTCCCAGGGAGGGAAATCAGCCCCAGCATTTT
CDR3 protein: CASSEAAPREGNQPQHF

clone size: -
V gene: TRBV29-1
J gene: TRBJ1-6
CDR3 length: 13
D gene: -
CDR3 DNA: TGCAGCGCCCAAACAACCTATAATTCACCCCTCCACTTT
CDR3 protein: CSAQTTYNSPLHF

clone size: -
V gene: TRBV19
J gene: TRBJ2-7
CDR3 length: 15
D gene: TRBD2
CDR3 DNA: TGTGCCAGTAGTGCCGAGCGGGGACCCGGCTACGAGCAGTACTTC
CDR3 protein: CASSAERGPGYEQYF

clone size: -
V gene: TRBV2
J gene: TRBJ2-7
CDR3 length: 12
D gene: -
CDR3 DNA: TGTGCCACCCGGCAGGGAATCGGCGAGCAGTACTTC
CDR3 protein: CATRQGIGEQYF

clone size: many
V gene: TRBV7-3
J gene: TRBJ2-3
CDR3 length: 16
D gene: TRBD2
CDR3 DNA: TGTGCCAGCAGCCCCGGGGGTAGCGGGAGCACAGATACGCAGTATTTT
CDR3 protein: CASSPGGSGSTDTQYF

clone size: -
V gene: TRBV18
J gene: TRBJ1-2
CDR3 length: 14
D gene: TRBD1
CDR3 DNA: TGTGCCAGCTCACCCGGACAGGGGATTATAGGCTACACCTTC
CDR3 protein: CASSPGQGIIGYTF

clone size: -
V gene: TRBV7-2
J gene: TRBJ1-2
CDR3 length: 15
D gene: TRBD1
CDR3 DNA: TGTGCCAGCAGCTTAGTCCAGGGGGATCCGCATGGCTACACCTTC
CDR3 protein: CASSLVQGDPHGYTF

clone size: -
V gene: TRBV28
J gene: TRBJ2-3
CDR3 length: 15
D gene: TRBD1
CDR3 DNA: TGTGCCAGCAGCCGCGGACAGGGGGCATCAGATACGCAGTATTTT
CDR3 protein: CASSRGQGASDTQYF

clone size: -
V gene: TRBV19
J gene: TRBJ2-2
CDR3 length: 17
D gene: -
CDR3 DNA: TGTGCCAGTAGTATAGGTCCGGGACAAGGTCGTCCCGGGGAGCTGTTTTTT
CDR3 protein: CASSIGPGQGRPGELFF

clone size: -
V gene: TRBV28
J gene: TRBJ1-2
CDR3 length: 15
D gene: -
CDR3 DNA: TGTGCCAGCACCAGGAGAGGGGACTTTAACTATGGCTACACCTTC
CDR3 protein: CASTRRGDFNYGYTF

clone size: -
V gene: TRBV5-1
J gene: TRBJ2-2
CDR3 length: 17
D gene: TRBD1
CDR3 DNA: TGCGCCAGCAGCTTCACACTCCGGGACAGGGGATCCGGGGAGCTGTTTTTT
CDR3 protein: CASSFTLRDRGSGELFF

clone size: -
V gene: TRBV15
J gene: TRBJ2-7
CDR3 length: 16
D gene: -
CDR3 DNA: TGTGCCACCAGCCCAGTGAGTCTAGCCCAACCTTTCGAGCAGTACTTC
CDR3 protein: CATSPVSLAQPFEQYF

clone size: once
V gene: TRBV2
J gene: TRBJ1-6
CDR3 length: 12
D gene: -
CDR3 DNA: TGTGCCAGCAGTGAGCGGGACTCACCCCTCCACTTT
CDR3 protein: CASSERDSPLHF

clone size: -
V gene: TRBV10-3
J gene: TRBJ2-7
CDR3 length: 12
D gene: -
CDR3 DNA: TGTGCCATTAGGACAGAGACCTACGAGCAGTACTTC
CDR3 protein: CAIRTETYEQYF

clone size: few
V gene: TRBV14
J gene: TRBJ1-1
CDR3 length: 15
D gene: -
CDR3 DNA: TGTGCCAGCAGCCGACACTCTTGGGTGAACACTGAAGCTTTCTTT
CDR3 protein: CASSRHSWVNTEAFF